This passage covers 16 T cell receptor beta chains from one sample sequenced in a study of regulatory T cells in long-lasting Graves disease. Regarding time point: newly diagnosed GD, antithyroid drugs for less than 3 months. Isolated PBMC RNA provided the starting material for the TCR library. HTBI primers from iRepertoire and Arm-PCR of CDR3 regions yielded the TCR beta libraries. Each CDR3 protein is one row after TCRdb ran MiXCR on the multiplex PCR reads. The table lists 300,000 to 400,000 distinct CDR3 sequences, 15% to 20% of them singletons. The same data also contributed to another study, on T cells in Graves' hyperthyroidism and ophthalmopathy.

Material: peripheral blood mononuclear cells (PBMCs), obtained at new diagnosis, from a patient treated with antithyroid drugs. The receptors derive from a middle-aged man with Graves disease.

This clonotype was detected ten times or more. The rearrangement joins TRBV2 to TRBJ1-1; weak D call: TRBD1 (6 bases). The CDR3 is 13 residues long. Trimming pared 4 bases from V and 5 bases from J, leaving 11 bases between. Germline V gene data show CDR1 as SNHLY and CDR2 as FYNNEI. The CDR3, as DNA: TGTGCCAGCAGTGTTACAGGGTGGACTGAAGCTTTCTTT. Its protein product is CASSVTGWTEAFF. Looking up the rest from reference TRBV2 and TRBJ1-1 gives the full variable domain: EPEVTQTPSHQVTQMGQEVILRCVPISNHLYFYWYRQILGQKVEFLVSFYNNEISEKSEIFDDQFSVERPDGSNFTLKIRSTKLEDSAMYFCASSVTGWTEAFFGQGTRLTVV.

This clonotype was recorded many times. The chain carries TRBV30 and TRBJ2-7; 10 bases are a match to TRBD1. The CDR3 runs 14 residues. Germline lookup yields CDR1 GTSNPN and CDR2 SVGIG (reference sequence). Trimming removed 3 bases from V and 4 bases from J; junction bases left unmatched: 6. The CDR3: CAWRRGTGEYEQYF. DNA of the CDR3: TGTGCCTGGAGGCGGGGGACAGGGGAATACGAGCAGTACTTC.

This sequence joins TRBV9 and TRBJ2-1; a weak D match, TRBD2 (6 bases). Trimming removed 1 base at V and 4 bases at J, with 12 bases between. CDR3 length equals 15 residues. Germline CDR1 SGDLS, CDR2 YYNGEE. The CDR3 is CASSVLPGVYNEQFF. The CDR3 DNA reads TGTGCCAGCAGCGTATTACCGGGGGTTTACAATGAGCAGTTCTTC.

The chain uses TRBV5-1 and TRBJ2-2; no firm D call. The V gene lost 0 bases and the J gene lost 1 base, with 7 bases spanning the gap. The CDR3 has 15 residues. CDR1 is SGHRS and CDR2 is YFSETQ in the germline V gene. Here the CDR3 DNA reads TGCGCCAGCAGCTTGGCCCACAAGAACACCGGGGAGCTGTTTTTT. This codes for CASSLAHKNTGELFF.

This clonotype was counted between two and nine times. This chain uses TRBV28 with TRBJ2-7; D not certain. Germline values: CDR1 MDHEN, CDR2 SYDVKM. The CDR3 runs to 14 residues. The V end lost 4 bases, the J end lost 0 bases, and 10 bases lay between the germline ends. The CDR3 sequence: CASSYSDRSYEQYF. The CDR3 coding sequence is TGTGCCAGCAGTTACAGCGACCGCTCCTACGAGCAGTACTTC. Full variable domain (rest looked up from reference TRBV28 and TRBJ2-7): DVKVTQSSRYLVKRTGEKVFLECVQDMDHENMFWYRQDPGLGLRLIYFSYDVKMKEKGDIPEGYSVSREKKERFSLILESASTNQTSMYLCASSYSDRSYEQYFGPGTRLTVT.

This clonotype has ten or more counts. The CDR3, as DNA: TGTGCCAGCAGCTTTTCAAGACAGACATACACCGGGGAGCTGTTTTTT. Its protein product is CASSFSRQTYTGELFF. The chain links TRBV5-6 to TRBJ2-2; maybe TRBD1 (5 bases). CDR1 and CDR2 from the germline V gene are SGHDT and YYEEEE. The CDR3 runs to 16 residues. Between the trimmed V and J ends, which lost 2 bases and 3 bases, there was a span of 14 bases. Full variable domain (outside the CDR3, taken from reference TRBV5-6 and TRBJ2-2): DAGVTQSPTHLIKTRGQQVTLRCSPKSGHDTVSWYQQALGQGPQFIFQYYEEEERQRGNFPDRFSGHQFPNYSSELNVNALLLGDSALYLCASSFSRQTYTGELFFGEGSRLTVL.

Only a few counts were recorded for this clonotype. One base away lies a much larger clone, so this may be a sequencing read error. This chain joins TRBV7-2 and TRBJ2-3; D not resolved. Germline values: CDR1 SGHTA, CDR2 FQGNSA. CDR3 length equals 13 residues. Trimming shortened V by 0 bases and J by 3 bases, and 4 bases separated the two germline ends. CDR3 in DNA: TGTGCCAGCAGCTTAGCGATAACAGATACGCAGTATTTT. Amino acids: CASSLAITDTQYF.

The chain combines TRBV20-1 with TRBJ2-1, with TRBD2 matching over 11 bases. The CDR3 is made up of 16 amino acids. The V segment lost 0 bases and the J segment 4 bases; nucleotides outside the gene matches: 5. The germline V gene encodes CDR1 DFQATT and CDR2 SNEGSKA (reference sequence). CDR3 nucleotide sequence: TGCAGTGCTAGAGATATAGCGGGGGGGCTTTACAATGAGCAGTTCTTC. Translating gives CSARDIAGGLYNEQFF.

In its sample, this clonotype was seen many times. The rearrangement uses TRBV20-1 and TRBJ1-2; the match to TRBD1 covers 8 bases. The CDR3 sequence is 14 residues long. CDR1 DFQATT and CDR2 SNEGSKA come from the germline V gene (reference sequence). Losses at the gene ends were 3 bases for V and 3 bases for J; bases not matched to a gene: 6. Here the CDR3 reads CSARPGGRDYGYTF. CDR3 bases: TGCAGTGCTAGGCCAGGGGGCCGCGACTATGGCTACACCTTC.

This clonotype was picked up many times. The V call is TRBV5-1, the J call TRBJ1-2; perhaps TRBD1 as D (5 bases). Germline CDR1 is SGHRS and CDR2 is YFSETQ. The CDR3 has 17 residues. The ends were cut back, 0 bases at V and 1 base at J, with 16 bases in the middle. The CDR3 sequence: CASSLEGSGIFNYGYTF. DNA of the CDR3: TGCGCCAGCAGCTTGGAAGGGTCAGGGATCTTTAACTATGGCTACACCTTC.

Many counts were recorded for this clonotype. The rearrangement links TRBV7-6 to TRBJ2-2; 11 bases line up with TRBD2. The J segment lost 2 bases and the V segment lost 1 base, leaving 6 bases of the junction unmatched. The CDR3 has 18 amino acids. Per the germline V gene, CDR1 is SGHVS and CDR2 is FNYEAQ. CDR3 nucleotide sequence: TGTGCCAGCAGCTTAGTGCTAGCGGGGGGCACTAACACCGGGGAGCTGTTTTTT. It translates to CASSLVLAGGTNTGELFF.

This clonotype appeared many times. This chain uses TRBV5-1 with TRBJ2-1, with a tentative D call TRBD2 (5 bases). Trimming pared 4 bases from V and 1 base from J, leaving 24 bases between. The CDR3 sequence is 19 residues long. Germline lookup yields CDR1 SGHRS and CDR2 YFSETQ. The CDR3 sequence: CASSHSASLPGSSYNEQFF. The CDR3 region has the DNA TGCGCCAGCAGCCACAGTGCAAGCTTACCGGGGAGTTCCTACAATGAGCAGTTCTTC.

This clonotype occurred a few times. This sequence joins TRBV25-1 and TRBJ1-1; possibly TRBD1 for D (5 bases). V shed 11 bases and J shed 0 bases, with 13 bases lying between them. Looked up from germline, CDR1 is MGHDK and CDR2 is SYGVNS. The CDR3 consists of 13 residues. The CDR3 coding sequence is TGTGCCTCCAGAGGGGAGATGAACACTGAAGCTTTCTTT. Encoded protein: CASRGEMNTEAFF.

This clonotype was observed many times. The rearrangement uses TRBV27 and TRBJ2-5, with D possibly being TRBD2 (5 bases). This CDR3 has 12 residues. V was trimmed by 4 bases and J by 6 bases, leaving 9 bases between them. CDR1 and CDR2 from the germline V gene are MNHEY and SMNVEV (reference sequence). CDR3 nucleotides: TGTGCCAGCAGTTCCCCGGGGAAGACCCAGTACTTC. Its translation: CASSSPGKTQYF.

This chain links TRBV6-2 or TRBV6-3 with TRBJ1-1; D unclear. Trimming stripped 2 bases from V and 3 bases from J, with 10 bases between. CDR1 is MNHEY, CDR2 SVGEGT, per germline. The CDR3 has 14 amino acids. The CDR3 bases are TGTGCCAGCAGTTACGGACTGGGCGACACTGAAGCTTTCTTT. It translates to CASSYGLGDTEAFF.

This clonotype was observed a single time. This rearrangement joins TRBV7-2 to TRBJ1-5, with D unclear. The CDR3 covers 13 residues. Germline V gene sequence: CDR1 SGHTA, CDR2 FQGNSA. V was pared by 6 bases and J by 4 bases, with 10 bases between. CDR3 amino acids: CASRRSVNQPQHF. The CDR3 DNA follows: TGTGCCAGCAGACGATCTGTTAATCAGCCCCAGCATTTT.